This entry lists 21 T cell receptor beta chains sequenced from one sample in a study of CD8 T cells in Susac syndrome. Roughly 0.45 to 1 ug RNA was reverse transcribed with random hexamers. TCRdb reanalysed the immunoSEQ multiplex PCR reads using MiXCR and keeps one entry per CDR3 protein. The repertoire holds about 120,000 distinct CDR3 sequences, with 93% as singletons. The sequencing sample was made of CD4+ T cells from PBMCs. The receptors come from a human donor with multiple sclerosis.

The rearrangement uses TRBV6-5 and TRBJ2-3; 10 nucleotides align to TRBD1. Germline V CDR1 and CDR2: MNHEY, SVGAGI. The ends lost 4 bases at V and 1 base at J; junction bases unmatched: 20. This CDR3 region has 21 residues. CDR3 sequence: CASSSDRDRGPGRVGTDTQYF. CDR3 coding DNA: TGTGCCAGCAGTTCAGACCGGGACAGGGGACCGGGCCGAGTCGGCACAGATACGCAGTATTTT.

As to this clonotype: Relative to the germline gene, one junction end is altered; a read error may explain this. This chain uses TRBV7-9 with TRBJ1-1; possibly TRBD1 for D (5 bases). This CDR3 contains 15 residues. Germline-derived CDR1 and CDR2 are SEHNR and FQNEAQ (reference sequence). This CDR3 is CASSLWRGPNTEAFF. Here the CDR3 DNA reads TGTGCCAGCAGCTTATGGCGGGGACCAAACACTGAGGCTTTCTTT.

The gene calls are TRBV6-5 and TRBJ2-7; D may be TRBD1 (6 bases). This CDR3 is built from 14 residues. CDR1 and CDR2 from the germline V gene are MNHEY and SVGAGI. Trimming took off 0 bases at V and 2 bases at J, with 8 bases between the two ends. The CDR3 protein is CASSYSRDTYEQYF. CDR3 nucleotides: TGTGCCAGCAGTTACTCGAGGGACACCTACGAGCAGTACTTC.

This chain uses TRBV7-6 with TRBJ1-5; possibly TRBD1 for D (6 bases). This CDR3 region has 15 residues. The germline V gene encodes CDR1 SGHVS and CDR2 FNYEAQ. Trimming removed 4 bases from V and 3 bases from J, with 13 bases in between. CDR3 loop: CASSSEQGFNQPQHF. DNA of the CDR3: TGTGCCAGCAGCTCAGAACAGGGATTCAATCAGCCCCAGCATTTT.

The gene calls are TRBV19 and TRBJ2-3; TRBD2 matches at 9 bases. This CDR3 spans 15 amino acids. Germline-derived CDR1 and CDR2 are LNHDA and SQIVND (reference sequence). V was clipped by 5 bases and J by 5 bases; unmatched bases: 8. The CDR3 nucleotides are TGTGCCAGTAGTGGTTCGCGGGGGGGAGGAGATACGCAGTATTTT. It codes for CASSGSRGGGDTQYF.

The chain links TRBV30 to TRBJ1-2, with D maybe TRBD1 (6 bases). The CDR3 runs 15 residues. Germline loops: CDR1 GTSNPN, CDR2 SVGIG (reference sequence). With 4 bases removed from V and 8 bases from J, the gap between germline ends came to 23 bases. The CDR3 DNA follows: TGTGCCTGGACCCCACGAGGCGGACAGACTGTGGGCTACACCTTC. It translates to CAWTPRGGQTVGYTF.

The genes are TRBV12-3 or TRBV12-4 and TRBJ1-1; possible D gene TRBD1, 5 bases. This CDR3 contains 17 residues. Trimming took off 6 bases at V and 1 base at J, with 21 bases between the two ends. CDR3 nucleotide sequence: TGTGCCAGCAGACCGGGAAACGCTGAGGGACGGAACACTGAAGCTTTCTTT. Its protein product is CASRPGNAEGRNTEAFF.

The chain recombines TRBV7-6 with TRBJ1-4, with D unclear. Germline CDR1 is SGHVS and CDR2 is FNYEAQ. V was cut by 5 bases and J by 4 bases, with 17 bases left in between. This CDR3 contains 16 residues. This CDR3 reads CASSGESTLNNEKLFF. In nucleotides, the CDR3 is TGTGCCAGCAGCGGGGAAAGCACACTTAATAATGAAAAACTGTTTTTT.

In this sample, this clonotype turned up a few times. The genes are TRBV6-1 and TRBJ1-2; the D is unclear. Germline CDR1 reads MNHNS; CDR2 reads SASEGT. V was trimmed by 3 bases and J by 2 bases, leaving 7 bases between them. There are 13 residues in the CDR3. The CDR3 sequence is CASSDRANYGYTF. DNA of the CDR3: TGTGCCAGCAGTGATAGAGCAAACTATGGCTACACCTTC.

CDR3 loop: CASSQDRLGTEAFF. CDR3 sequence (DNA): TGTGCCAGCAGCCAAGATCGTCTGGGCACTGAAGCTTTCTTT. The J gene is TRBJ1-1, the V gene TRBV4-2; D remains ambiguous. The CDR3 has 14 amino acids. Germline V gene data show CDR1 as LGHNA and CDR2 as YNFKEQ. The V end lost 0 bases, the J end lost 4 bases, and 9 bases lay between the germline ends.

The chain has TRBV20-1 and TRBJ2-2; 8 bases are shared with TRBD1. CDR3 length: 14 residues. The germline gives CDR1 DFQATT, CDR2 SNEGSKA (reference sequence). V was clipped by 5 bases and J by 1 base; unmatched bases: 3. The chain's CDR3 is CSAQGAMNTGELFF. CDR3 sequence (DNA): TGCAGTGCTCAGGGGGCGATGAACACCGGGGAGCTGTTTTTT.

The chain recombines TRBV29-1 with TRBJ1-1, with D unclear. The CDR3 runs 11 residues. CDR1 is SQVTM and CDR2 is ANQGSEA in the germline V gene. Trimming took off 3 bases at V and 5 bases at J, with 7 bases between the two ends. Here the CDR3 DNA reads TGCAGCGTTGAGGTTGGAACTGAAGCTTTCTTT. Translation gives CSVEVGTEAFF.

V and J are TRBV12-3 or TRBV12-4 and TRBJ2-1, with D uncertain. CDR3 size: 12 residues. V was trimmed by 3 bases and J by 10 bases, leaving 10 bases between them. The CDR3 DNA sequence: TGTGCCAGCAGTTTTCCCTCCGGAGAGCAGTTCTTC. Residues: CASSFPSGEQFF.

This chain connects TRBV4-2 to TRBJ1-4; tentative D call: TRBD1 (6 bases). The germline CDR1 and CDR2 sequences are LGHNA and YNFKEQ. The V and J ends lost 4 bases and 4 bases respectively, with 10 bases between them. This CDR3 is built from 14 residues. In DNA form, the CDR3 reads TGTGCCAGCAGCCCCCAAGGGGGTAATGAAAAACTGTTTTTT. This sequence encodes CASSPQGGNEKLFF.

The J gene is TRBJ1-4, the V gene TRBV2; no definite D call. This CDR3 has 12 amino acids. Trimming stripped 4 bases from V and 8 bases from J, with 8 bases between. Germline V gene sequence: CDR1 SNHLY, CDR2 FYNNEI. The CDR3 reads CASSVAGEKLFF. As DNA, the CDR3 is TGTGCCAGCAGTGTGGCGGGAGAAAAACTGTTTTTT.

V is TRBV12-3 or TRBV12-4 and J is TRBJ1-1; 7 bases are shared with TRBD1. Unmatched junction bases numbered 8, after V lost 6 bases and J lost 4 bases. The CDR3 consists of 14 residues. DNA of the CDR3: TGTGCCAGCAGACGATCCCAGGGGGGCACTGAAGCTTTCTTT. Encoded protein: CASRRSQGGTEAFF.

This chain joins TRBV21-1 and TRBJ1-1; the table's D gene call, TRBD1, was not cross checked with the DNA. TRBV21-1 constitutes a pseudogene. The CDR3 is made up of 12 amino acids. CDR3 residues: CASGHRDPRAFF. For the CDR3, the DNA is TGTGCCAGCGGTCACAGGGACCCACGAGCTTTCTTT.

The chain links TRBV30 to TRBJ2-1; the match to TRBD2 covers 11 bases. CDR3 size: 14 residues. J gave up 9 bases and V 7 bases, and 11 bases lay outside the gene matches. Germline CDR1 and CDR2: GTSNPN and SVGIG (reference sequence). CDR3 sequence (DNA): TGTGCCTTTTCGGTAATGCTAGCGGGGGGTGAGCAGTTCTTC. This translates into CAFSVMLAGGEQFF.

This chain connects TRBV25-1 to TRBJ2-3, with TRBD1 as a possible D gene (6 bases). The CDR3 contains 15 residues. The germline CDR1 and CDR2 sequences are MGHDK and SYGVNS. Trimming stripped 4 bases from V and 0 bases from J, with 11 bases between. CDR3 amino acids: CASSATGASTDTQYF. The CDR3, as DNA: TGTGCCAGCAGTGCGACAGGAGCCAGCACAGATACGCAGTATTTT.

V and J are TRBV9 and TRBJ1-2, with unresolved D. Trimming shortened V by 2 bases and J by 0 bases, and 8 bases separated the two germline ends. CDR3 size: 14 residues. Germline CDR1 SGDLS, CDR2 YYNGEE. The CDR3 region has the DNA TGTGCCAGCAGCGTGGGCCAGACTAACTATGGCTACACCTTC. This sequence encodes CASSVGQTNYGYTF.

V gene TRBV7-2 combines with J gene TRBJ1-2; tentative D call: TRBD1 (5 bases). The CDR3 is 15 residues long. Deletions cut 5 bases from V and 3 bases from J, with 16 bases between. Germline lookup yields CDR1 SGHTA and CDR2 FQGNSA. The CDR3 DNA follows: TGTGCCAGCAGCCGCCGGATTGGGACGGACTATGGCTACACCTTC. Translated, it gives CASSRRIGTDYGYTF. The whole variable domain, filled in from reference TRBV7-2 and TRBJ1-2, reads GAGVSQSPSNKVTEKGKDVELRCDPISGHTALYWYRQSLGQGLEFLIYFQGNSAPDKSGLPSDRFSAERTGGSVSTLTIQRTQQEDSAVYLCASSRRIGTDYGYTFGSGTRLTVV.